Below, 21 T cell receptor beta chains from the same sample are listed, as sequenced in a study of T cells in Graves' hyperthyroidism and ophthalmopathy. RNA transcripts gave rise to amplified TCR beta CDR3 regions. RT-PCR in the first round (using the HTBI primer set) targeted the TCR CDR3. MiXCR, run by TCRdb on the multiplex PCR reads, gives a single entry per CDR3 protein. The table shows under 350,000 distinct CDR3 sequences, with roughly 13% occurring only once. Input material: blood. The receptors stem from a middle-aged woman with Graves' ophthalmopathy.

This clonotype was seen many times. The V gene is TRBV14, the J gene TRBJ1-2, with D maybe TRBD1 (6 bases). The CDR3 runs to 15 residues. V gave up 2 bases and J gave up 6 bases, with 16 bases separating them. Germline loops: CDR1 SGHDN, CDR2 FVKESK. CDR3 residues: CASSQTKTGTNGYTF. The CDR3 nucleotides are TGTGCCAGCAGCCAAACGAAGACAGGTACAAATGGCTACACCTTC.

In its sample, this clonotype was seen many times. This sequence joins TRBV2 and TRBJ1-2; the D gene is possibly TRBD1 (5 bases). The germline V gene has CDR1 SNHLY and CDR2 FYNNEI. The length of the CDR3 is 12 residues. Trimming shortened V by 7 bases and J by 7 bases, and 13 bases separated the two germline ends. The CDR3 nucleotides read TGTGCCAGCACCAGGGAGCTGGCTGGCTACACCTTC. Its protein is CASTRELAGYTF.

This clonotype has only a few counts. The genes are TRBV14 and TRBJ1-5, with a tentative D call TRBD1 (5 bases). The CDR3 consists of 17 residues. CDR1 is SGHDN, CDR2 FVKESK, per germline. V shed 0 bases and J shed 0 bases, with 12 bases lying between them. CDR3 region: CASSQEEGAGSNQPQHF. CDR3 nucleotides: TGTGCCAGCAGCCAAGAAGAAGGGGCGGGTAGCAATCAGCCCCAGCATTTT.

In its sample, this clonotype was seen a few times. The CDR3 sequence: CASRRGPREDTQYF. The CDR3, as DNA: TGCGCCAGCAGGCGGGGGCCGCGCGAGGATACGCAGTATTTT. The chain joins TRBV5-1 to TRBJ2-3, with D perhaps TRBD2 (7 bases). This CDR3 has 14 amino acids. The germline V gene encodes CDR1 SGHRS and CDR2 YFSETQ. V was cut by 5 bases and J by 6 bases, with 16 bases left in between. The full variable domain, completed using reference TRBV5-1 and TRBJ2-3, is KAGVTQTPRYLIKTRGQQVTLSCSPISGHRSVSWYQQTPGQGLQFLFEYFSETQRNKGNFPGRFSGRQFSNSRSEMNVSTLELGDSALYLCASRRGPREDTQYFGPGTRLTVL.

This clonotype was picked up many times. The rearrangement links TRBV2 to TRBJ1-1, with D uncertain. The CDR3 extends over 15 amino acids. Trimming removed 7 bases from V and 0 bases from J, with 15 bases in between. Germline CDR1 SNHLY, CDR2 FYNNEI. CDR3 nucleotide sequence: TGTGCCAGCATTCCCGACGGGAACATGAACACTGAAGCTTTCTTT. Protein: CASIPDGNMNTEAFF.

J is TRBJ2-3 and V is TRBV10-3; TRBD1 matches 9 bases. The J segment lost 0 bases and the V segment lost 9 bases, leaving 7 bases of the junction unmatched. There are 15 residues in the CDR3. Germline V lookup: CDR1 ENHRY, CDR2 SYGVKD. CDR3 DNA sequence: TGTGCCATAAAAACCGGGACAGGGAGCACAGATACGCAGTATTTT. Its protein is CAIKTGTGSTDTQYF.

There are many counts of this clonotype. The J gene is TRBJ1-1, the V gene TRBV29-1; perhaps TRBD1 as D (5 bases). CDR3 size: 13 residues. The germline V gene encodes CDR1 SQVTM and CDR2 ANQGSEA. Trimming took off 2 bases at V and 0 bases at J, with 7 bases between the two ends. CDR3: CSVEYRLNTEAFF. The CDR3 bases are TGCAGCGTTGAATACAGGCTGAACACTGAAGCTTTCTTT.

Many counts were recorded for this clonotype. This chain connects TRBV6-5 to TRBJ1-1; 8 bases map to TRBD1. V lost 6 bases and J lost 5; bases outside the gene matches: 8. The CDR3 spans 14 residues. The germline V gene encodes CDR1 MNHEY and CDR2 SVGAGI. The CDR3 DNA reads TGTGCCAGCAGCTACCGGGACAGGTGGACTGAAGCTTTCTTT. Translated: CASSYRDRWTEAFF.

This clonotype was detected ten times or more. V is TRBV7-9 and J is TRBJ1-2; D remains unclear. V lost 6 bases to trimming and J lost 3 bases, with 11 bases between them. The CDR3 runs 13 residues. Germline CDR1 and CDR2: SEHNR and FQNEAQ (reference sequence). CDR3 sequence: CASSLRAYYGYTF. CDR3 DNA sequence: TGTGCCAGCAGTCTACGGGCATACTATGGCTACACCTTC.

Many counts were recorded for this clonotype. CDR3 nucleotides: TGTGCCAGCAGCTTAAACTTCAATCAGCCCCAGCATTTT. It codes for CASSLNFNQPQHF. The chain employs TRBV7-2 and TRBJ1-5; no firm D call. Per the germline V gene, CDR1 is SGHTA and CDR2 is FQGNSA. The V end lost 2 bases, the J end lost 3 bases, and 5 bases lay between the germline ends. The CDR3 is made up of 13 amino acids.

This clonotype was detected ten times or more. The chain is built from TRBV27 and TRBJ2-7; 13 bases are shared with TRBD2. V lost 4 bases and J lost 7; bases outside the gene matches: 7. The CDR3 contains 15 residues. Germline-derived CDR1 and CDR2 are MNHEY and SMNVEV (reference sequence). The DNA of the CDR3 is TGTGCCAGCAGTTCCTGGACTAGCGGGAGTGGTGAGCAGTACTTC. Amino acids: CASSSWTSGSGEQYF.

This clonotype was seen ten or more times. The CDR3 nucleotides read TGTGCCAGCAGCCAGACAGGGACTGGCTACGAGCAGTACTTC. Translation gives CASSQTGTGYEQYF. The rearrangement links TRBV25-1 to TRBJ2-7, with a possible D match to TRBD1 (7 bases). Germline V gene lookup returns CDR1 MGHDK and CDR2 SYGVNS. V was cut by 6 bases and J by 3 bases, with 15 bases left in between. The CDR3 is 14 residues long.

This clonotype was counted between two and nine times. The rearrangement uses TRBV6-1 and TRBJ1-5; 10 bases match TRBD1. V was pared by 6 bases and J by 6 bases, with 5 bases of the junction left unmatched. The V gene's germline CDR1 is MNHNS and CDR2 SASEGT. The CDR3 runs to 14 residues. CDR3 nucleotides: TGTGCCAGCAGAGTTTGGACAGGGGGTCAGCCCCAGCATTTT. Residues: CASRVWTGGQPQHF.

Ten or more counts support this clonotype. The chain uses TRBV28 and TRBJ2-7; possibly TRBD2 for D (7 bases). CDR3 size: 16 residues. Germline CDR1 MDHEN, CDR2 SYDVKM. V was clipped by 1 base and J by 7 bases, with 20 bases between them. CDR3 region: CASSLLYREGDGEQYF. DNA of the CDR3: TGTGCCAGCAGTTTATTATACAGGGAGGGGGACGGGGAGCAGTACTTC. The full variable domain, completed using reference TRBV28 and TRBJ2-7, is DVKVTQSSRYLVKRTGEKVFLECVQDMDHENMFWYRQDPGLGLRLIYFSYDVKMKEKGDIPEGYSVSREKKERFSLILESASTNQTSMYLCASSLLYREGDGEQYFGPGTRLTVT.

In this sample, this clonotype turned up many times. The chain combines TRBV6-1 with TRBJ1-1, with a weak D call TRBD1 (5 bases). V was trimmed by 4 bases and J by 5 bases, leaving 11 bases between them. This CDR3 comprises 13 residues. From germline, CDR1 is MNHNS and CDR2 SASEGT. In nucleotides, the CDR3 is TGTGCCAGCAGTGCTGGGGGATCGACTGAAGCTTTCTTT. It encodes CASSAGGSTEAFF.

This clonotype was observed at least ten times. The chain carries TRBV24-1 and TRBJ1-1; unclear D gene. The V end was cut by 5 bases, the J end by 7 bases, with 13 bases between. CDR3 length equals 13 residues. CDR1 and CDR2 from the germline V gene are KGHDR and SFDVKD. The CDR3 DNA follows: TGTGCCACCAGTGCAAGGGCAGCCGGTGAAGCTTTCTTT. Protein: CATSARAAGEAFF.

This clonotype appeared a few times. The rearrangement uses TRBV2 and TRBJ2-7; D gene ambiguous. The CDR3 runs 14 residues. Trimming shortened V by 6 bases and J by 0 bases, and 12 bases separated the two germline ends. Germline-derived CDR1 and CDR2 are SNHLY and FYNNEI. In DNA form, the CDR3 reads TGTGCCAGCAGAATAGATAGATTCTCCTACGAGCAGTACTTC. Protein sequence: CASRIDRFSYEQYF. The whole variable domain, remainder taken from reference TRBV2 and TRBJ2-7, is EPEVTQTPSHQVTQMGQEVILRCVPISNHLYFYWYRQILGQKVEFLVSFYNNEISEKSEIFDDQFSVERPDGSNFTLKIRSTKLEDSAMYFCASRIDRFSYEQYFGPGTRLTVT.

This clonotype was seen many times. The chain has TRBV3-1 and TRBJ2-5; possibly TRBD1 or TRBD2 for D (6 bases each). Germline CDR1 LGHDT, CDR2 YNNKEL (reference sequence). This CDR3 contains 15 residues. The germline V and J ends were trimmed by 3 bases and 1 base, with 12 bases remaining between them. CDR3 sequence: CASSHRGTIQETQYF. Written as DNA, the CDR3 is TGTGCCAGCAGCCACCGCGGGACAATCCAAGAGACCCAGTACTTC.

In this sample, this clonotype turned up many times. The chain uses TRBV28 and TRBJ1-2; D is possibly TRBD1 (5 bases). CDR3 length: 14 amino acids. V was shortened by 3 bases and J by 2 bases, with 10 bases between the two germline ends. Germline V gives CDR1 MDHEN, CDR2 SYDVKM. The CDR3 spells CASSFGTVNYGYTF. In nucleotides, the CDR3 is TGTGCCAGCAGTTTCGGGACTGTAAACTATGGCTACACCTTC.

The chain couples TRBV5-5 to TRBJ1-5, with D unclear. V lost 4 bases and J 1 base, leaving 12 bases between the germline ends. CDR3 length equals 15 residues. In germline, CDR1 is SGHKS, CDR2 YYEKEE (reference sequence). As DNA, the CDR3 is TGTGCCAGCAGCCCTGGAAGTCTCAGCAATCAGCCCCAGCATTTT. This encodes CASSPGSLSNQPQHF.

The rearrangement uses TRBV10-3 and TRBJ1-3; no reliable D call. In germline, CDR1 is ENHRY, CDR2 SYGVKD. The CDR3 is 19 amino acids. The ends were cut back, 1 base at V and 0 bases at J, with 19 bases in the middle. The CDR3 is CAISEYLADASSSGNTIYF. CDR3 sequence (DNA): TGTGCCATCAGTGAGTATTTGGCTGATGCGTCAAGCTCTGGAAACACCATATATTTT.